The sample holds a few counts of the clone carrying this TCR beta chain. Its matching antigen is unknown. This sample was taken from a study of identical twins. Study outcomes and limitations: Cross-sectional statistical analysis, not tracking of the same donors, underpinned the conclusions. Sharing of beta out-of-frame sequences by twins showed a weaker excess. High-abundance cord blood beta clonotypes had fewer insertions; memory repertoires showed none.

TCRdb ran MiXCR on the 5' RACE reads and lists one entry per CDR3 protein. The sample lists about 240,000 distinct CDR3 sequences; approximately 7.3% were seen once. The donor group consisted entirely of healthy Caucasians. CDR1 is SEHNR, CDR2 FQNEAQ, per germline (reference sequence). The V and J ends lost 4 bases and 3 bases respectively, with 16 bases between them. The CDR3 has 15 residues. The same sample was also studied in work on yellow fever vaccine responses in identical twins.

Input material: CD8+ T cells sorted from blood. The chain links TRBV7-9 to TRBJ2-7, with D perhaps matching TRBD1 or TRBD2 (5 bases each). This sequence was found in a woman younger than 35 in good health. The CDR3 loop is CASSSGASGGYEQYF. As DNA, the CDR3 is TGTGCCAGCAGCTCCGGGGCGTCGGGTGGCTACGAGCAGTACTTC.